Below, 27 T cell receptor beta chains from the same sample are listed, as sequenced in a study of cytomegalovirus exposure and HLA in healthy donors. The PCR was carried out with 60 Vbeta primers and 13 Jbeta primers. Assay used: immunoSEQ multiplex PCR; TCRdb lists only in-frame clones, some missing. Here the sample spans around 120,000 clones, roughly 80% being singletons. Source material: PBMCs. The receptors were gathered from a woman aged 40 to 55 in good health and CMV-seronegative.

J is TRBJ1-1 and V is TRBV5-1; 8 bases match TRBD1. The CDR3 runs 16 residues. Germline V gene data show CDR1 as SGHRS and CDR2 as YFSETQ. V gave up 3 bases and J gave up 0 bases; unmatched junction bases: 7. Here the CDR3 DNA reads TGCGCCAGCAGCTCCGGACAGGGCCCCATGAACACTGAAGCTTTCTTT. This gives the protein CASSSGQGPMNTEAFF.

Comment on this clone: Sequence at one end of the junction differs from germline and may be a read error. This chain connects TRBV29-1 to TRBJ2-3, with 7 bases matching TRBD2. Germline loops: CDR1 SQVTM, CDR2 ANQGSEA. The CDR3 has 13 amino acids. This chain's CDR3 is CSVELAVTGTQYF. Here the CDR3 DNA reads TGCAGCGTTGAACTAGCGGTCACAGGTACGCAGTATTTT.

The chain recombines TRBV9 with TRBJ2-1; D is perhaps TRBD1 (5 bases). The CDR3 extends over 15 amino acids. Germline CDR1 SGDLS, CDR2 YYNGEE. Deletions cut 3 bases from V and 7 bases from J, with 17 bases between. This CDR3 reads CASSARELTSNEQFF. As DNA, the CDR3 is TGTGCCAGCAGCGCCAGGGAATTAACGAGTAATGAGCAGTTCTTC.

This clone came up a few times. V gene TRBV7-2 combines with J gene TRBJ1-1; D call uncertain. V lost 2 bases and J 1 base, leaving 5 bases between the germline ends. Germline CDR1 SGHTA, CDR2 FQGNSA. The CDR3 loop spans 13 amino acids. CDR3 protein: CASSLIGNTEAFF. The CDR3 DNA reads TGTGCCAGCAGCTTAATCGGGAACACTGAAGCTTTCTTT.

This clone was counted once. The rearrangement joins TRBV4-1 to TRBJ1-5; TRBD1 is a possible D gene (5 bases). Deletions cut 3 bases from V and 0 bases from J, with 18 bases between. CDR1 MGHRA and CDR2 YSYEKL come from the germline V gene. The CDR3 is 18 residues long. CDR3 protein: CASSHGDSRRLSNQPQHF. As DNA, the CDR3 is TGCGCCAGCAGCCATGGGGACTCCCGTCGCCTTAGCAATCAGCCCCAGCATTTT.

The V gene is TRBV7-2, the J gene TRBJ1-5; no reliable D call. The CDR3 has 14 residues. V lost 6 bases and J 0 bases, leaving 9 bases between the germline ends. Per the germline V gene, CDR1 is SGHTA and CDR2 is FQGNSA. This CDR3 is CASRSTSSNQPQHF. In DNA form, the CDR3 reads TGTGCCAGCAGATCCACCAGTAGCAATCAGCCCCAGCATTTT.

The chain combines TRBV7-2 with TRBJ1-1, with D maybe TRBD1 (5 bases). The ends were cut back, 5 bases at V and 1 base at J, with 11 bases in the middle. Germline V lookup: CDR1 SGHTA, CDR2 FQGNSA. This CDR3 has 14 residues. The CDR3 is CASSLRQGNTEAFF. CDR3 DNA sequence: TGTGCCAGCAGCCTACGTCAGGGGAACACTGAAGCTTTCTTT.

This chain uses TRBV29-1 with TRBJ2-5, with 7 positions matching TRBD1. From germline, CDR1 is SQVTM and CDR2 ANQGSEA. Unmatched junction bases numbered 1, after V lost 5 bases and J lost 4 bases. CDR3 length: 11 residues. The CDR3 sequence is CSVRTGETQYF. The CDR3 nucleotides read TGCAGCGTTCGGACAGGAGAGACCCAGTACTTC.

This clone was detected once. The J gene is TRBJ1-3, the V gene TRBV4-1; D might be TRBD1 (6 bases). Germline-derived CDR1 and CDR2 are MGHRA and YSYEKL. This CDR3 region has 15 residues. Trimming pared 3 bases from V and 6 bases from J, leaving 15 bases between. The CDR3 spells CASSQDSRGENTIYF. As DNA, the CDR3 is TGCGCCAGCAGCCAGGACAGTCGAGGGGAAAACACCATATATTTT.

The chain links TRBV4-2 to TRBJ2-5, with a tentative D call TRBD2 (5 bases). CDR1 is LGHNA, CDR2 YNFKEQ, per germline. This CDR3 comprises 15 residues. V lost 0 bases and J lost 5, with 13 bases in between. CDR3 DNA: TGTGCCAGCAGCCAAGAATTCGGTGGCGGGGAGACCCAGTACTTC. It specifies CASSQEFGGGETQYF.

This clone appeared a few times. Distinct nucleotide sequences in the sample also encode this CDR3. The gene calls are TRBV20-1 and TRBJ1-2; D gene unclear. Per germline, CDR1 DFQATT and CDR2 SNEGSKA (reference sequence). The CDR3 runs 11 residues. Trimming removed 2 bases from V and 5 bases from J, with 6 bases in between. CDR3 residues: CSARSGYGYTF. The CDR3 DNA reads TGCAGTGCTAGATCGGGTTATGGCTACACCTTC.

The chain couples TRBV5-8 to TRBJ1-1, with D maybe TRBD1 (6 bases). Trimming removed 5 bases from V and 1 base from J, with 18 bases in between. From germline, CDR1 is SGHTS and CDR2 YDEGEE. This CDR3 is 16 amino acids long. DNA of the CDR3: TGTGCCAGCAGGTCCGAATGGGGACACCAGAACACTGAAGCTTTCTTT. Amino acids: CASRSEWGHQNTEAFF.

V gene TRBV6-1 combines with J gene TRBJ2-3, with 11 bases fitting TRBD1. This CDR3 region has 15 residues. V was pared by 4 bases and J by 6 bases, with 6 bases of the junction left unmatched. Per germline, CDR1 MNHNS and CDR2 SASEGT. CDR3 DNA sequence: TGTGCCAGCAGTGCCGGGACAGGGGGTTCCGATACGCAGTATTTT. Its translation is CASSAGTGGSDTQYF.

V gene TRBV6-5 combines with J gene TRBJ2-1; perhaps TRBD2 as D (6 bases). CDR1 is MNHEY, CDR2 SVGAGI, per germline. The ends were cut back, 5 bases at V and 2 bases at J, with 10 bases in the middle. CDR3 size: 14 residues. This CDR3 is CASSGGSAYNEQFF. The CDR3 DNA sequence: TGTGCCAGCAGTGGGGGGAGCGCCTACAATGAGCAGTTCTTC.

V usage is TRBV29-1 and J usage is TRBJ1-1; the D gene is possibly TRBD1 (5 bases). Germline CDR1 is SQVTM and CDR2 is ANQGSEA. Trimming cost V 6 bases and J 1 base, with 12 bases left between them. The CDR3 has 13 residues. The CDR3 protein is CSVLMGGNTEAFF. CDR3 nucleotides: TGCAGCGTCCTAATGGGGGGGAACACTGAAGCTTTCTTT.

This chain links TRBV18 with TRBJ1-1; D remains ambiguous. Germline assignment: CDR1 KGHSH and CDR2 LQKENI. This CDR3 spans 13 amino acids. Trimming pared 3 bases from V and 4 bases from J, leaving 9 bases between. In DNA, the CDR3 is TGTGCCAGCTCACCCATGACGGGCACTGAAGCTTTCTTT. Its protein is CASSPMTGTEAFF.

The sample holds one count of this clone. V gene TRBV6-1 combines with J gene TRBJ2-3; TRBD2 aligns across 8 bases. The germline V gene has CDR1 MNHNS and CDR2 SASEGT. J was trimmed by 3 bases and V by 4 bases; bases with no gene match: 9. CDR3 size: 16 residues. As DNA, the CDR3 is TGTGCCAGCAGTGTGTCAACGGGGGGGCGGACAGATACGCAGTATTTT. It translates to CASSVSTGGRTDTQYF.

In DNA, the CDR3 is TGTGCCAGCAGCTTTCTAGCGGAAGAGACCCAGTACTTC. Its protein is CASSFLAEETQYF. The chain is built from TRBV5-4 and TRBJ2-5; TRBD2 matches 7 bases. This CDR3 contains 13 residues. Germline CDR1 reads SGHNT; CDR2 reads YYREEE (reference sequence). J gave up 3 bases and V 2 bases, and 1 base lay outside the gene matches. Looking up the rest from reference TRBV5-4 and TRBJ2-5 gives the full variable domain: ETGVTQSPTHLIKTRGQQVTLRCSSQSGHNTVSWYQQALGQGPQFIFQYYREEENGRGNFPPRFSGLQFPNYSSELNVNALELDDSALYLCASSFLAEETQYFGPGTRLLVL.

This chain connects TRBV5-8 to TRBJ1-5; no definite D call. CDR3 length: 17 amino acids. CDR1 is SGHTS and CDR2 is YDEGEE in the germline V gene. With 2 bases removed from V and 9 bases from J, the gap between germline ends came to 24 bases. The CDR3: CASSFRGPLGQHRPQHF. CDR3 nucleotide sequence: TGTGCCAGCAGCTTCCGAGGTCCACTGGGTCAACATCGGCCCCAGCATTTT.

The chain joins TRBV18 to TRBJ1-1; D gene ambiguous. Germline CDR1 KGHSH, CDR2 LQKENI. This CDR3 is 13 amino acids long. Trimming removed 3 bases at V and 3 bases at J, with 8 bases between. This CDR3 reads CASSPEADTEAFF. CDR3 nucleotide sequence: TGTGCCAGCTCACCGGAGGCCGACACTGAAGCTTTCTTT.

The V and J genes are TRBV28 and TRBJ1-2; D possibly corresponds to TRBD1 (6 bases). The CDR3 runs to 16 residues. CDR1 and CDR2 from the germline V gene are MDHEN and SYDVKM. The V gene lost 1 base and the J gene lost 0 bases, with 12 bases spanning the gap. The DNA of the CDR3 is TGTGCCAGCAGTTTATTCGGGGGGGCAGCTAACTATGGCTACACCTTC. This codes for CASSLFGGAANYGYTF.

The chain joins TRBV21-1 to TRBJ1-2. TRBV21-1 counts as a pseudogene. The CDR3 contains 14 residues. The CDR3 loop reads CASSKGGAGSGYTF. CDR3 sequence (DNA): TGTGCCAGCAGCAAAGGCGGGGCAGGGAGCGGCTACACCTTC.

A few counts support this clone. This chain uses TRBV5-1 with TRBJ1-4; 9 bases line up with TRBD1. The germline V gene encodes CDR1 SGHRS and CDR2 YFSETQ. The CDR3 is 14 amino acids. V lost 3 bases and J lost 8; bases outside the gene matches: 5. CDR3 sequence: CASSSQGAGEKLFF. The DNA of the CDR3 is TGCGCCAGCAGCTCACAGGGGGCCGGGGAAAAACTGTTTTTT.

This clone appeared a few times. The chain employs TRBV7-3 and TRBJ2-2, with 7 bases that match TRBD2. V dropped 4 bases and J dropped 3; count of bases not matched to a gene: 11. The CDR3 is 17 amino acids. Germline V lookup: CDR1 SGHTA, CDR2 FQGTGA. CDR3: CASSSLGAGVYTGELFF. CDR3 DNA: TGTGCCAGCAGCTCATTGGGTGCGGGGGTTTACACCGGGGAGCTGTTTTTT. Drawing the rest from reference TRBV7-3 and TRBJ2-2, the complete variable domain is GAGVSQTPSNKVTEKGKYVELRCDPISGHTALYWYRQSLGQGPEFLIYFQGTGAADDSGLPNDRFFAVRPEGSVSTLKIQRTERGDSAVYLCASSSLGAGVYTGELFFGEGSRLTVL.

The J gene is TRBJ2-7, the V gene TRBV4-3; 10 bases are shared with TRBD2. CDR3 length: 16 residues. V trimming: 3 bases; J trimming: 1 base; junction bases outside the gene matches: 6. Germline loops: CDR1 LGHNA, CDR2 YSLEER. CDR3 bases: TGCGCCAGCAGCCAGAGCGGGAGGGCCCCTTCCTACGAGCAGTACTTC. It encodes CASSQSGRAPSYEQYF.

This chain connects TRBV19 to TRBJ1-1; D is possibly TRBD1 (6 bases). CDR3 length equals 15 residues. V lost 2 bases and J lost 8, with 18 bases in between. CDR1 is LNHDA and CDR2 is SQIVND in the germline V gene (reference sequence). The CDR3 DNA follows: TGTGCCAGTAGTATAAGGGCGGGGGCTAAACCCGAAGCTTTCTTT. This encodes CASSIRAGAKPEAFF.

V gene TRBV9 combines with J gene TRBJ2-7; 13 nucleotides match TRBD2. This CDR3 spans 16 amino acids. Germline trimming cut 0 bases from V and 7 bases from J; bases unmatched to any gene: 7. Germline CDR1 reads SGDLS; CDR2 reads YYNGEE. CDR3 sequence: CASSVGGTSGIGEQYF. For the CDR3, the DNA is TGTGCCAGCAGCGTAGGAGGGACTAGCGGGATTGGGGAGCAGTACTTC. Using reference TRBV9 and TRBJ2-7 for the parts outside the CDR3, the full variable domain is DSGVTQTPKHLITATGQRVTLRCSPRSGDLSVYWYQQSLDQGLQFLIQYYNGEERAKGNILERFSAQQFPDLHSELNLSSLELGDSALYFCASSVGGTSGIGEQYFGPGTRLTVT.